The next 3 T cell receptor beta chains were all read from a single sample in a study of T cells after yellow fever vaccination. TCRdb called the 5' RACE reads again in MiXCR, with one record for every CDR3 protein. The sample carries approximately 120,000 distinct CDR3 sequences, 7.4% recorded once. The material was CD4+ T cells sorted from PBMCs, obtained about 10 days after the first yellow fever vaccination. Receptors originate from a man aged 18 to 29 who received the YFV17D yellow fever vaccine.

Ten or more counts support this clonotype. The chain carries TRBV2 and TRBJ2-5; D perhaps matches TRBD2 (5 bases). In germline, CDR1 is SNHLY, CDR2 FYNNEI. V was clipped by 10 bases and J by 9 bases, with 15 bases between them. This CDR3 contains 11 residues. As DNA, the CDR3 is TGTGCCAATGGCGGGCCACCACCCCAGTACTTC. The encoded protein is CANGGPPPQYF.

This clonotype appeared many times. The chain joins TRBV2 to TRBJ2-1; TRBD1 aligns across 7 bases. The germline CDR1 and CDR2 sequences are SNHLY and FYNNEI. After removal of 4 bases from V and 6 bases from J, the junction contained 6 bases not matched to a gene. The CDR3 extends over 14 amino acids. In DNA, the CDR3 is TGTGCCAGCAGTGCGTCGACAGGGACCAATGAGCAGTTCTTC. Translated: CASSASTGTNEQFF. The full variable domain, with the rest looked up from reference TRBV2 and TRBJ2-1, is EPEVTQTPSHQVTQMGQEVILRCVPISNHLYFYWYRQILGQKVEFLVSFYNNEISEKSEIFDDQFSVERPDGSNFTLKIRSTKLEDSAMYFCASSASTGTNEQFFGPGTRLTVL.

The gene calls are TRBV6-2 or TRBV6-3 and TRBJ2-3; TRBD2 matches 7 bases. Trimming at V came to 7 bases and at J to 1 base, leaving 23 bases not matched to a gene. The CDR3 sequence is 20 residues long. Germline V CDR1 and CDR2: MNHEY, SVGEGT. The CDR3, as DNA: TGTGCCAGCATCCCCAGGCCCCAGAAAGCGGGGAAACAAGGCACAGATACGCAGTATTTT. Residues: CASIPRPQKAGKQGTDTQYF.